Listed below are T cell receptor beta chains from one sample, sequenced in a study of blood T cell repertoires in COVID-19. Only in-frame clones appear in the TCRdb table, and some are missing; sequencing was by immunoSEQ multiplex PCR. The profile covers about 360,000 clones, with 70% to 85% appearing a single time and over 0.95% taken by the ten largest. The source material was peripheral blood. The receptors derive from a human donor with acute or convalescent COVID-19. The donor label of this sample is uncertain. The CDR3 runs from the conserved cysteine through the conserved F or W. Fields, in order: V gene, J gene, CDR3 protein.

V gene: TRBV5-6
J gene: TRBJ2-7
CDR3 protein: CASTAIDRRTSGSAYEQYF

V gene: TRBV30
J gene: TRBJ2-3
CDR3 protein: CAWSISGGGAGTQYF

V gene: TRBV7-9
J gene: TRBJ2-2
CDR3 protein: CASSSYRAGELFF

V gene: TRBV28
J gene: TRBJ1-2
CDR3 protein: CASLTLDGYTF

V gene: TRBV30
J gene: TRBJ1-6
CDR3 protein: CAAGQNNSPLHF

V gene: TRBV3-1/TRBV3-2
J gene: TRBJ2-1
CDR3 protein: CASSQRSRNGNEQFF

V gene: TRBV6-5
J gene: TRBJ2-1
CDR3 protein: CASSSLGENNEQFF

V gene: TRBV18
J gene: TRBJ1-2
CDR3 protein: CASSWDTSNYGYTF

V gene: TRBV5-8
J gene: TRBJ2-7
CDR3 protein: CASSLAKTGQYF

V gene: TRBV5-4
J gene: TRBJ1-1
CDR3 protein: CASSAETNTEAFF

V gene: TRBV5-1
J gene: TRBJ2-1
CDR3 protein: CASKLAGKLYNEQFF

V gene: TRBV2
J gene: TRBJ1-1
CDR3 protein: CASRTGWTTEAFF

V gene: TRBV5-1
J gene: TRBJ2-5
CDR3 protein: CASSLGTVQETQYF

V gene: TRBV14
J gene: TRBJ2-7
CDR3 protein: CASSQDRGTGFDEQYF

V gene: TRBV5-6
J gene: TRBJ2-2
CDR3 protein: CASSPGTSGGAKELFF

V gene: TRBV7-9
J gene: TRBJ2-3
CDR3 protein: CASSWSLDLPTDTQYF

V gene: TRBV21-1
J gene: TRBJ2-7
CDR3 protein: CASSTSWSLGSPYEQYF

V gene: TRBV5-6
J gene: TRBJ2-1
CDR3 protein: CASSYRPGGQFF

V gene: TRBV14
J gene: TRBJ1-1
CDR3 protein: CASSEDRNTEAFF

V gene: TRBV11-2
J gene: TRBJ1-1
CDR3 protein: CASSLEGAMNTEAFF

V gene: TRBV27
J gene: TRBJ1-4
CDR3 protein: CASRGQSGEKLFF

V gene: TRBV27
J gene: TRBJ1-1
CDR3 protein: CASSPLDTWGTEAFF

V gene: TRBV3-1/TRBV3-2
J gene: TRBJ1-1
CDR3 protein: CASSLRGGNTEAFF

V gene: TRBV15
J gene: TRBJ2-7
CDR3 protein: CATSRDTREDYEQYF

V gene: TRBV2
J gene: TRBJ1-2
CDR3 protein: CASSELRTGSGYTF

V gene: TRBV6-5
J gene: TRBJ2-1
CDR3 protein: CASSWTGYNEQFF

V gene: TRBV29-1
J gene: TRBJ1-5
CDR3 protein: CSVEGDRGQPQHF

V gene: TRBV19
J gene: TRBJ2-7
CDR3 protein: CASNTGVGAQYF

V gene: TRBV18
J gene: TRBJ2-7
CDR3 protein: CASSRDSRNYEQYF

V gene: TRBV18
J gene: TRBJ2-7
CDR3 protein: CASSTNRDNSYEQYF

V gene: TRBV5-4
J gene: TRBJ1-5
CDR3 protein: CAYRGEGNQPQHF

V gene: TRBV9
J gene: TRBJ2-7
CDR3 protein: CASSVAAGLAVYEQYF

V gene: TRBV14
J gene: TRBJ2-7
CDR3 protein: CASSQDHRIPYEQYF

V gene: TRBV5-8
J gene: TRBJ1-4
CDR3 protein: CASSLGTGATNEKLFF

V gene: TRBV7-6
J gene: TRBJ2-7
CDR3 protein: CASSLGASGRTREQYF

V gene: TRBV10-1
J gene: TRBJ2-2
CDR3 protein: CASSLGGNTGELFF

V gene: TRBV18
J gene: TRBJ1-5
CDR3 protein: CASSPYSLNQPQHF

V gene: TRBV28
J gene: TRBJ1-5
CDR3 protein: CASSTTDRGNQPQHF